The 13 T cell receptor beta chains reported below all come from one sample, sequenced in a study of siplizumab effects on memory and regulatory T cells (dated by TCRdb to about 2019). The library was produced with the immunoSEQ multiplex PCR assay. Entries here come from immuneACCESS through TCRdb and include only in-frame sequences with V and J called. Some clones fail to appear in such tables; in the studies checked, an unresolved V gene covers under half of the shortfall, and the cause of the remainder is unknown. The sample table holds some 65,000 clones, of which 75% to 90% were seen once. Jointly, the top ten make up about 1.5% of the sample. The sample comprised Tregs sorted from blood. These receptors were taken from a human donor in good health.

The chain uses TRBV7-2 and TRBJ1-2; D unresolved. Per the germline V gene, CDR1 is SGHTA and CDR2 is FQGNSA. The CDR3 has 14 amino acids. The ends were cut back, 3 bases at V and 4 bases at J, with 12 bases in the middle. CDR3 in amino acids: CASSFQSGPYGYTF. The CDR3 DNA reads as TGTGCCAGCAGCTTCCAATCTGGCCCCTATGGCTACACCTTC.

V is TRBV7-2 and J is TRBJ1-1; D ambiguous. The CDR3 totals 13 residues. Germline loops: CDR1 SGHTA, CDR2 FQGNSA. V shed 2 bases and J shed 0 bases, with 4 bases lying between them. The CDR3: CASSLHMNTEAFF. CDR3 sequence (DNA): TGTGCCAGCAGCTTACATATGAACACTGAAGCTTTCTTT.

CDR3 sequence (DNA): TGTGCCAGCAGCTTACGACAGGGGAGCTATCAGCCCCAGCATTTT. Translation: CASSLRQGSYQPQHF. The rearrangement uses TRBV7-2 and TRBJ1-5, with 8 bases that match TRBD1. The CDR3 is 15 residues long. The V segment lost 2 bases and the J segment 5 bases; nucleotides outside the gene matches: 5. Germline V gene lookup returns CDR1 SGHTA and CDR2 FQGNSA.

V gene TRBV5-4 combines with J gene TRBJ2-3, with 13 bases matching TRBD2. The germline CDR1 and CDR2 sequences are SGHNT and YYREEE (reference sequence). The CDR3 is 15 residues long. V lost 4 bases to trimming and J lost 10 bases; unmatched junction nucleotides: 9. CDR3 loop: CASSPSGTSGMAQYF. The CDR3, as DNA: TGTGCCAGCAGCCCTTCCGGGACTAGCGGGATGGCGCAGTATTTT.

V is TRBV7-8 and J is TRBJ1-2, with D tentatively TRBD1 (5 bases). Germline V CDR1 and CDR2: SGHVS, FQNEAQ. This CDR3 spans 12 amino acids. V was pared by 3 bases and J by 7 bases, with 9 bases between. CDR3 sequence reads: CASSLSGGGYTF. CDR3 nucleotide sequence: TGTGCCAGCAGCTTGTCTGGGGGTGGCTACACCTTC.

The chain carries TRBV11-3 and TRBJ2-6, with D perhaps TRBD1 or TRBD2 (6 bases each). The CDR3 totals 15 residues. V lost 2 bases, J lost 4 bases, and 9 bases lay in between. Germline V gene sequence: CDR1 SGHNT, CDR2 YENEEA. DNA of the CDR3: TGTGCCAGCAGCTTACACGGGGGCGGGGCCAACGTCCTGACTTTC. Encoded protein: CASSLHGGGANVLTF. Complete variable domain (other parts from reference TRBV11-3 and TRBJ2-6): EAGVVQSPRYKIIEKKQPVAFWCNPISGHNTLYWYLQNLGQGPELLIRYENEEAVDDSQLPKDRFSAERLKGVDSTLKIQPAELGDSAVYLCASSLHGGGANVLTFGAGSRLTVL.

This chain joins TRBV6-1 and TRBJ2-2; possibly TRBD2 for D (6 bases). Trimming shortened V by 3 bases and J by 5 bases, and 13 bases separated the two germline ends. The CDR3 spans 15 residues. Germline V lookup: CDR1 MNHNS, CDR2 SASEGT. In DNA form, the CDR3 reads TGTGCCAGCAGTGATGGCGCCGGGGGTACCGGGGAGCTGTTTTTT. Its translation is CASSDGAGGTGELFF.

This chain joins TRBV6-1 and TRBJ1-1; the match to TRBD1 covers 9 bases. The CDR3 spans 15 residues. The J segment lost 1 base and the V segment lost 6 bases, leaving 6 bases of the junction unmatched. Germline lookup yields CDR1 MNHNS and CDR2 SASEGT. The CDR3 loop reads CASRSTGGTNTEAFF. CDR3 in DNA: TGTGCCAGCAGAAGCACAGGGGGCACGAACACTGAAGCTTTCTTT.

The V call is TRBV27, the J call TRBJ1-4; D possibly corresponds to TRBD1 (6 bases). V dropped 3 bases and J dropped 0 bases, with 11 bases sitting between them. Germline-derived CDR1 and CDR2 are MNHEY and SMNVEV (reference sequence). This CDR3 spans 16 amino acids. The CDR3 sequence: CASSFRRGATNEKLFF. The DNA of the CDR3 is TGTGCCAGCAGTTTCCGCAGGGGAGCAACTAATGAAAAACTGTTTTTT. Full variable domain (outside the CDR3, taken from reference TRBV27 and TRBJ1-4): EAQVTQNPRYLITVTGKKLTVTCSQNMNHEYMSWYRQDPGLGLRQIYYSMNVEVTDKGDVPEGYKVSRKEKRNFPLILESPSPNQTSLYFCASSFRRGATNEKLFFGSGTQLSVL.

The chain recombines TRBV6-1 with TRBJ2-2, with D hard to call. In germline, CDR1 is MNHNS, CDR2 SASEGT. CDR3 size: 12 residues. Trimming took 5 bases from V and 6 from J, leaving 7 bases between them. CDR3 DNA sequence: TGTGCCAGCAGTCTATTCCCCGGGGAGCTGTTTTTT. Its translation: CASSLFPGELFF.

The J gene is TRBJ1-5, the V gene TRBV4-2, with no clear D. Germline CDR1 LGHNA, CDR2 YNFKEQ. V dropped 0 bases and J dropped 6 bases, with 18 bases sitting between them. The length of the CDR3 is 17 residues. The CDR3 DNA sequence: TGTGCCAGCAGCCAAGAGGTTAACCGATTGAGCGGTCAGCCCCAGCATTTT. It encodes CASSQEVNRLSGQPQHF.

The rearrangement joins TRBV6-5 to TRBJ2-7, with TRBD1 matching 10 bases. The CDR3 has 15 amino acids. The germline V gene encodes CDR1 MNHEY and CDR2 SVGAGI. With 10 bases clipped from V and 4 bases from J, the junction kept 13 bases outside the gene matches. The CDR3 DNA sequence: TGTGCCACTCTTGGGAGACAGGGGGCTTCGTACGAGCAGTACTTC. Translating gives CATLGRQGASYEQYF.

The V and J genes are TRBV5-1 and TRBJ2-7, with 16 bases matching TRBD2. Germline trimming cut 3 bases from V and 6 bases from J; bases unmatched to any gene: 6. CDR3 size: 16 residues. CDR1 SGHRS and CDR2 YFSETQ come from the germline V gene. This chain's CDR3 is CASSYAGLAGGSEQYF. CDR3 nucleotides: TGCGCCAGCAGCTACGCGGGACTAGCGGGAGGGAGCGAGCAGTACTTC.